The clone carrying this T cell receptor (beta chain) was observed a handful of times. The authors ran a second PCR of roughly 6 to 11 cycles using a sample-barcoded 5' primer and a J-beta primer mix. Tagging of each cDNA molecule was performed by a template-switch adaptor with 12 random nucleotides. TCRdb called the 5' RACE reads again in MiXCR, with one record for every CDR3 protein. The sample consists of over 450,000 distinct CDR3 sequences, less than 25% of them appearing once. This entry belongs to a study of blood T cells in healthy people across ages. V lost 2 bases, J lost 1 base, and 19 bases lay in between. Per the germline V gene, CDR1 is GTSNPN and CDR2 is SVGIG (reference sequence). The CDR3 totals 17 residues. The data also belong to a second study, concerning T cells of mothers and their children. In that study: Reads obtained per mother exceeded 8.5 million TCR beta CDR3 reads, with 2.5 million to 3.5 million obtained per child.

The rearrangement links TRBV30 to TRBJ2-3; D ambiguous. The TCR originated in a boy aged 10-17 years in good health. Input material: blood. The CDR3 loop reads CAWSFQLGLAGTDTQYF. The CDR3 coding sequence is TGTGCCTGGAGTTTCCAATTAGGGCTGGCTGGCACAGATACGCAGTATTTT.